This T cell receptor beta chain was sequenced during a study of blood T cell repertoires in COVID-19. Looking at the study overall: Acute-phase and convalescent COVID-19 samples originated in the United States, Italy and Spain. PBMCs, B-cell-depleted T cells, or T cells were the source of the cDNA or gDNA that made up the material.

CDR1 and CDR2 (germline): MNHEY, SVGAGI. CDR3 length: 16 amino acids. Trimming removed 6 bases from V and 2 bases from J; junction bases left unmatched: 11. This clone was detected a few times. Original analysis: Scientists estimated how many nucleated cells there were by amplifying reference gene primers. The data were produced by immunoSEQ multiplex PCR, yet TCRdb's version contains in-frame clones alone and is incomplete. V and J calls and clone size are given by that table; D and trimming were obtained from the DNA. Among nearly 65,000 clones, around 80% were seen once, and the ten largest hold more than 9%.

This clonotype was sampled from a human donor in a cohort sampled during active COVID-19. The rearrangement joins TRBV6-5 to TRBJ2-7; 9 bases are shared with TRBD1. Sequencing input: peripheral blood. The CDR3 here is CASSYTTGTGPYEQYF. The DNA of the CDR3 is TGTGCCAGCAGCTACACGACCGGGACAGGGCCCTACGAGCAGTACTTC.